This is a list of T cell receptor beta chains from one sample in a study of blood T cell repertoires in COVID-19. Only in-frame clones appear in the TCRdb table, and some are missing; sequencing was by immunoSEQ multiplex PCR. The sample has 150,000 to 200,000 clones; 88% are singletons. Sequenced input: PBMCs or T cells enriched from blood (not recorded which). The receptor source for this set is a woman under 30 who had recovered from COVID-19. Both conserved end residues are part of each CDR3. D genes are given only for firm matches.

d_call,v_call,j_call,cdr3_nt,cdr3_aa
TRBD2,TRBV12-3/TRBV12-4,TRBJ2-7,TGTGCCAGCAGTTTAACGGGGGGCTACGAGCAGTACTTC,CASSLTGGYEQYF
TRBD1,TRBV19,TRBJ2-3,TGTGCCAGTAGTATAGGACAGGGAACAGATACGCAGTATTTT,CASSIGQGTDTQYF
NA,TRBV4-1,TRBJ1-1,TGCGCCAGCAGCCAAGCCCGTGACAGTGTGGCTTTCTTT,CASSQARDSVAFF
NA,TRBV5-6,TRBJ2-3,TGTGCCAGCACCATCCTACAGGCAACAGATACGCAGTATTTT,CASTILQATDTQYF
NA,TRBV5-6,TRBJ1-3,TGTGCCAGCAGCCGACAACTTTTGGCCGGAAACACCATATATTTT,CASSRQLLAGNTIYF
TRBD2,TRBV5-4,TRBJ2-3,TGTGCCAGCAGCCCGGGACTAGGGGGCACAGATACGCAGTATTTT,CASSPGLGGTDTQYF
NA,TRBV5-1,TRBJ1-3,TGCGCCAGCAGCTTTGACAGAGCTGGAAACACCATATATTTT,CASSFDRAGNTIYF
NA,TRBV6-5,TRBJ1-3,TGTGCCAGCAGGGCCGTCTGGGGAAACACCATATATTTT,CASRAVWGNTIYF
NA,TRBV4-3,TRBJ1-6,TGCGCCAGCAGCCAAGATCGGATGGGGGGATCACCCCTCCACTTT,CASSQDRMGGSPLHF
TRBD2,TRBV5-4,TRBJ2-1,TGTGCCAGCAGCTTGGCGGGACTAGCCTCGTGGGGTGAGCAGTTCTTC,CASSLAGLASWGEQFF
NA,TRBV7-2,TRBJ2-5,TGTGCCAGCAGCTTTGACAGCTACCAAGAGACCCAGTACTTC,CASSFDSYQETQYF
TRBD1,TRBV4-1,TRBJ1-1,TGCGCCAGCAGCCAAGTTTCCAGGGGGGCCTGGCGGACTGAAGCTTTCTTT,CASSQVSRGAWRTEAFF
NA,TRBV7-8,TRBJ2-7,TGTGCCAGCAGCTTTCGGGTAGTGGTACCCTACGAGCAGTACTTC,CASSFRVVVPYEQYF
TRBD2,TRBV5-1,TRBJ2-5,TGCGCCAGCAGCTTTAGTTTAGCGGGTCCGCAAGAGACCCAGTACTTC,CASSFSLAGPQETQYF
NA,TRBV2,TRBJ1-3,TGTGCCAGCAAGACAGACGGAAACACCATATATTTT,CASKTDGNTIYF
NA,TRBV18,TRBJ1-6,TGTGCCAGCTCACCACTTTTGTACAGGGAAGAAGCCTCCTATAATTCACCCCTCCACTTT,CASSPLLYREEASYNSPLHF
NA,TRBV28,TRBJ1-4,TGTGCCTCCCGGGGAGCGGGGGGAAAACTGTTTTTT,CASRGAGGKLFF
NA,TRBV7-2,TRBJ1-6,TGTGCCAGCAGCTTAACTGAGGACACAGGCAGGAGTTCACCCCTCCACTTT,CASSLTEDTGRSSPLHF
TRBD2,TRBV6-5,TRBJ2-1,TGTGCCAGCAGGTCCCAACTAGCGGGAGATGGTGAGCAGTTCTTC,CASRSQLAGDGEQFF
TRBD1,TRBV10-3,TRBJ1-6,TGTGCCGCCAACTCCGACAGGGCTTCACCCCTCCACTTT,CAANSDRASPLHF